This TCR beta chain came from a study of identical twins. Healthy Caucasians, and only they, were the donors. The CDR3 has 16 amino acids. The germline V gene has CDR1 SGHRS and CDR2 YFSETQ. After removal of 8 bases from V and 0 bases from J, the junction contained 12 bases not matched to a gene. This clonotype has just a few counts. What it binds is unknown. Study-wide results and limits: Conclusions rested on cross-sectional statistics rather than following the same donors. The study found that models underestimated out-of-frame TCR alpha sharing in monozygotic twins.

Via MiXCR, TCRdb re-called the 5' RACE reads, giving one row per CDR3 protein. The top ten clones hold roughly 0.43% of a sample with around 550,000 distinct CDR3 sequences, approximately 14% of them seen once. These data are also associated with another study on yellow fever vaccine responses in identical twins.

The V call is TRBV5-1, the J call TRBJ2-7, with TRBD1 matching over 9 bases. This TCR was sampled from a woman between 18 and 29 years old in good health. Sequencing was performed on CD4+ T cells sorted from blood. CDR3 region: CASQQTGGGVSYEQYV. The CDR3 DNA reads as TGCGCCAGTCAACAGACAGGGGGGGGAGTCTCCTACGAGCAGTACGTC.